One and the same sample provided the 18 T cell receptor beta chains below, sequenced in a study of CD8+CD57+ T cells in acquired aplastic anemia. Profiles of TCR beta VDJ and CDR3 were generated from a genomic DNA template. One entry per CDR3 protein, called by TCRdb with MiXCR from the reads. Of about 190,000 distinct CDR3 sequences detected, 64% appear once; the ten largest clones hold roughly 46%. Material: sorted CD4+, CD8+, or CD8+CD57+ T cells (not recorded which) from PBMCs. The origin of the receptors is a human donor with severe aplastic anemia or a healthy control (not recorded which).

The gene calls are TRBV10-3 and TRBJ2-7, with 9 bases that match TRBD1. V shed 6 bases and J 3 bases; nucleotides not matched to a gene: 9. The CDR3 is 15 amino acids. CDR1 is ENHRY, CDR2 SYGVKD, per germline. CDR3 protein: CAIRDPGQGLYEQYF. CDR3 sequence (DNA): TGTGCCATCAGGGACCCGGGACAGGGTCTCTACGAGCAGTACTTC.

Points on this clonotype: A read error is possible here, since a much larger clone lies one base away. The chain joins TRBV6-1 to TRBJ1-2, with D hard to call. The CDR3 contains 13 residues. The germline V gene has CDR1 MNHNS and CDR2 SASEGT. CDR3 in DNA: TGTGCCAGCAGTTACTCGACCCTCTATGGCTGCACCTTC. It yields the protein CASSYSTLYGCTF.

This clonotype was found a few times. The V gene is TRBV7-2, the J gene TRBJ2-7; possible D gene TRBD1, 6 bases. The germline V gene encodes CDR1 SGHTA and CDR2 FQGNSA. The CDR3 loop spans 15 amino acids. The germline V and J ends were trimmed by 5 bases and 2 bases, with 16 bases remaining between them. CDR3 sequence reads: CASSALGQRPYEQYF. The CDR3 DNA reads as TGTGCCAGCAGCGCGTTAGGACAGCGCCCCTACGAGCAGTACTTC.

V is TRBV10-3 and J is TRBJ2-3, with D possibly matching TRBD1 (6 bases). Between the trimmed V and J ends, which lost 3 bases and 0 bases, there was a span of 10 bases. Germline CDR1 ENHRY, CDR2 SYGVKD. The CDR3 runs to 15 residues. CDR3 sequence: CAISDGGLSTDTQYF. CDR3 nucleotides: TGTGCCATCAGTGATGGGGGCCTGAGCACAGATACGCAGTATTTT.

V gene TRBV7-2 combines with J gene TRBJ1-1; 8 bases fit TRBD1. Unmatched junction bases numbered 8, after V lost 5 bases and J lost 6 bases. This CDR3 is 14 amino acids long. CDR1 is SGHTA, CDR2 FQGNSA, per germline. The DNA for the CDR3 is TGTGCCAGCAGCCGCACAGGGGGGCGGGCTGAAGCTTTCTTT. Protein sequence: CASSRTGGRAEAFF.

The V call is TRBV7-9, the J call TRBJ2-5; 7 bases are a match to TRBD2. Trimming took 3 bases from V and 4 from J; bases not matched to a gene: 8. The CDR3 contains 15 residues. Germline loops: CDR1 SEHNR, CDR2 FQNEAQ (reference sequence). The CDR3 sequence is CASSFMGGPVETQYF. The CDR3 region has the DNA TGTGCCAGCAGCTTCATGGGAGGGCCGGTAGAGACCCAGTACTTC.

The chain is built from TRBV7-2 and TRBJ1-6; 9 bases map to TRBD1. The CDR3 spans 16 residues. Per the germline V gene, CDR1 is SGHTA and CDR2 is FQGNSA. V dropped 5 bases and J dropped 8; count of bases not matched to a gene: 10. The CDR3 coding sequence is TGTGCCAGCAGCCCACAGGGGGCACAGAGCCATTCACCCCTCCACTTT. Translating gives CASSPQGAQSHSPLHF.

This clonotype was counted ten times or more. The CDR3 sequence: CSALGQETYEQYF. The CDR3 DNA reads TGCAGCGCCCTAGGACAGGAAACCTACGAGCAGTACTTC. This chain uses TRBV29-1 with TRBJ2-7, with TRBD1 matching 7 bases. V shed 7 bases, J shed 2 bases, and the junction held 8 bases outside the gene matches. The CDR3 consists of 13 residues. Germline V CDR1 and CDR2: SQVTM, ANQGSEA.

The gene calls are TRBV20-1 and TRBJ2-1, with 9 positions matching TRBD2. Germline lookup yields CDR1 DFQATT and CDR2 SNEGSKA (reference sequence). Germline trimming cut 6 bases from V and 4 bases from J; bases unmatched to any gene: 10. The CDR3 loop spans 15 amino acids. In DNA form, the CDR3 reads TGCAGTGCATATCTAGCGGGGACACTATACAATGAGCAGTTCTTC. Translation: CSAYLAGTLYNEQFF.

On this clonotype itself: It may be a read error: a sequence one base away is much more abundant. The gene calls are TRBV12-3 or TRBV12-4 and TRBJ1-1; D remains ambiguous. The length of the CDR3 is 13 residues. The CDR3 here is CASSLGLETVAFF. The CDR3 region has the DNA TGTGCCAGCAGTTTGGGGTTAGAGACTGTAGCTTTCTTT.

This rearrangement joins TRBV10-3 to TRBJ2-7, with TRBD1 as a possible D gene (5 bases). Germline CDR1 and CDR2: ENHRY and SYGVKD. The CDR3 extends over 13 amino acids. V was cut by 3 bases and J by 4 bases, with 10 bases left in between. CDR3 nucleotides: TGTGCCATCAGTGAAGGGGCTCGTTACGAGCAGTACTTC. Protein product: CAISEGARYEQYF.

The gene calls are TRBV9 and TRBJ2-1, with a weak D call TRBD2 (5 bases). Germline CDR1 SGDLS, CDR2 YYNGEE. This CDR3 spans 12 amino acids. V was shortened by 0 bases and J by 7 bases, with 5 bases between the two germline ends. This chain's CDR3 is CASSVVANEQFF. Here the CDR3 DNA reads TGTGCCAGCAGCGTAGTAGCGAATGAGCAGTTCTTC.

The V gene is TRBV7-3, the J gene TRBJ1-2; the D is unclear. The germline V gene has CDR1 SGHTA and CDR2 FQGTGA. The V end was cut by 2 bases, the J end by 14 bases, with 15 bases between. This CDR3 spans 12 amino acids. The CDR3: CASSLAPLTTTF. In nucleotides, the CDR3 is TGTGCCAGCAGCTTAGCCCCACTGACTACTACCTTC. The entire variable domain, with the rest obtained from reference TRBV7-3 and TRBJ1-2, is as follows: GAGVSQTPSNKVTEKGKYVELRCDPISGHTALYWYRQSLGQGPEFLIYFQGTGAADDSGLPNDRFFAVRPEGSVSTLKIQRTERGDSAVYLCASSLAPLTTTFGSGTRLTVV.

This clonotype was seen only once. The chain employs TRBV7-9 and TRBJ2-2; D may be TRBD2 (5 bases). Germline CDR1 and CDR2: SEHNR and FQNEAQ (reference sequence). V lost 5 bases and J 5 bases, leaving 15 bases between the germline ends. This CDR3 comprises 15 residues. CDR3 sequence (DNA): TGTGCCAGCAGCCACAAAGAGACGGGGACCGGGGAGCTGTTTTTT. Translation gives CASSHKETGTGELFF.

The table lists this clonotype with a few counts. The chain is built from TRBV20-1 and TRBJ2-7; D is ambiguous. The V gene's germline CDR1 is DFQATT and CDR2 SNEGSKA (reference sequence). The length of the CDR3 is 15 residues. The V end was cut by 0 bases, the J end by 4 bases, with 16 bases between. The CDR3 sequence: CSARDPQVLEYEQYF. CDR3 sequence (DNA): TGCAGTGCTAGAGATCCCCAGGTCCTAGAATACGAGCAGTACTTC.

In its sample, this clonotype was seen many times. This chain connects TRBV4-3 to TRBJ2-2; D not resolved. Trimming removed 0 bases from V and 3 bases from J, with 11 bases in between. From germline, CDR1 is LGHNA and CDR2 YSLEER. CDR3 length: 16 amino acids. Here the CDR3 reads CASSQDTRQDTGELFF. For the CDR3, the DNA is TGCGCCAGCAGCCAAGATACGAGACAAGACACCGGGGAGCTGTTTTTT.

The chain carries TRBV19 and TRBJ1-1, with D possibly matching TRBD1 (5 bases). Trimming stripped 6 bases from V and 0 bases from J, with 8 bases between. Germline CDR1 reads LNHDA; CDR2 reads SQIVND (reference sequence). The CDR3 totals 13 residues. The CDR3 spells CASRTQVNTEAFF. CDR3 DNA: TGTGCCAGTAGGACACAGGTGAACACTGAAGCTTTCTTT.

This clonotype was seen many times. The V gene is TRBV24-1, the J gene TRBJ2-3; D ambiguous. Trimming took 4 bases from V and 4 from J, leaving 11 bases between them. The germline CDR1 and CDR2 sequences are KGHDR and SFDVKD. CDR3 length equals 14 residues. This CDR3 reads CATSERRWPDTQYF. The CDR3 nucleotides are TGTGCCACCAGTGAACGACGGTGGCCAGATACGCAGTATTTT.